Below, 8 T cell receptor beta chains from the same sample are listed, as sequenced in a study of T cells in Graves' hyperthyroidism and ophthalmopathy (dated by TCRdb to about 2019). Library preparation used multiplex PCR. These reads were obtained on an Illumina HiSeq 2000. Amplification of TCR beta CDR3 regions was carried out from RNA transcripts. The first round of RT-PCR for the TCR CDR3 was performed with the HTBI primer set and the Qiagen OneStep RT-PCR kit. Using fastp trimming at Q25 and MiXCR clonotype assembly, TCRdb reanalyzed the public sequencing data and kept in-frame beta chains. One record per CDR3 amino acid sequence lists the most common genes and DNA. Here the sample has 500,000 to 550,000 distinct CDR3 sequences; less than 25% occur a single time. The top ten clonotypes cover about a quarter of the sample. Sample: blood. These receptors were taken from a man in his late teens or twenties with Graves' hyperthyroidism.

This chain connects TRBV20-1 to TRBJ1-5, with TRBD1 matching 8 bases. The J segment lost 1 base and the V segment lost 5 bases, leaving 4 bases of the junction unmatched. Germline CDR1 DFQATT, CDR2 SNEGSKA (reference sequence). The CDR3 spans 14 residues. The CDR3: CSAYRGGSNQPQHF. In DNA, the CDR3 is TGCAGTGCTTACAGGGGGGGCAGCAATCAGCCCCAGCATTTT.

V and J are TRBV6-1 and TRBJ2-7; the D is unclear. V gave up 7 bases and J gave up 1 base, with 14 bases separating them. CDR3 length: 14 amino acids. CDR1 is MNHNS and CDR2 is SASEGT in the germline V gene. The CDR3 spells CASTAETWSYEQYF. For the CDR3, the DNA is TGTGCCAGCACTGCAGAGACATGGTCCTACGAGCAGTACTTC.

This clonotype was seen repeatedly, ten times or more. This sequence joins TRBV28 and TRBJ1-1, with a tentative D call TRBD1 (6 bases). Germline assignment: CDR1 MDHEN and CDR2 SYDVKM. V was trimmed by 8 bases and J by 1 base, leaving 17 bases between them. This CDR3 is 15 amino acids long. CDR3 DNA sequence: TGTGCCAGCCACACACCCGGGGGACAGAACACTGAAGCTTTCTTT. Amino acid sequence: CASHTPGGQNTEAFF.

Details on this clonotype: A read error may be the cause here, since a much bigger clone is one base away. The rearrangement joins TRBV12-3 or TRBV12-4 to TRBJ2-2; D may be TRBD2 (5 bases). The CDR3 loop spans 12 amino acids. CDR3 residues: CASSPALGDLFF. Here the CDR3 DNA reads TGTGCCAGCAGCCCGGCTCTCGGGGATCTGTTTTTT.

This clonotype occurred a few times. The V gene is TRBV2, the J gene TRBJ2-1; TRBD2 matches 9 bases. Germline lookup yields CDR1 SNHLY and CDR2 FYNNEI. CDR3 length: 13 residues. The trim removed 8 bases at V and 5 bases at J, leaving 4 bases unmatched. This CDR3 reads CASGGGENNEQFF. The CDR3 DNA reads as TGTGCCAGCGGCGGGGGGGAAAACAATGAGCAGTTCTTC.

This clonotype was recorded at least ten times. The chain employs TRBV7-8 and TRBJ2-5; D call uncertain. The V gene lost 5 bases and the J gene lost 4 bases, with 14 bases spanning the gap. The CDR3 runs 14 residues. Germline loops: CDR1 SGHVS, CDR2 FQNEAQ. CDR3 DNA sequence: TGTGCCAGCAGCAACGACGCTAGGGCAGAGACCCAGTACTTC. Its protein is CASSNDARAETQYF.

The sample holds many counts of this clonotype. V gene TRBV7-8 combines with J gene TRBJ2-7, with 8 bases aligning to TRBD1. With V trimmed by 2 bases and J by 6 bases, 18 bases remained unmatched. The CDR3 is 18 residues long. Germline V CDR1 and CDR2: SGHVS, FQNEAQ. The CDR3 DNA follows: TGTGCCAGCAGCTTAAACCCCAATTTAGGGCAGGGGGCTAGCGAGCAGTACTTC. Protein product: CASSLNPNLGQGASEQYF.

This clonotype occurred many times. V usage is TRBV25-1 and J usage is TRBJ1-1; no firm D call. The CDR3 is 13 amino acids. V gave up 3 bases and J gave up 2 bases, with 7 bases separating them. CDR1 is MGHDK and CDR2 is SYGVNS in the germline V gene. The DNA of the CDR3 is TGTGCCAGCAGTGATAGTTTAAACACTGAAGCTTTCTTT. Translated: CASSDSLNTEAFF.